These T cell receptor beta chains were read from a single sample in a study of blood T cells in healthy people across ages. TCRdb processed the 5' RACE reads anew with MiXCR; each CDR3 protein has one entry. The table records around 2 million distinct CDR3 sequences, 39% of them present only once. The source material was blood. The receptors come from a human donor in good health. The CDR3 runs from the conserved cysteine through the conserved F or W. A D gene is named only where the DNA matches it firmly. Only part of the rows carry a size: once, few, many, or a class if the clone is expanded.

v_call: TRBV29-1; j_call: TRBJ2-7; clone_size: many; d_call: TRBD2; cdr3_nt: TGCAGCGGGAGACTAGCTGACGAGCAGTACTTC; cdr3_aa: CSGRLADEQYF
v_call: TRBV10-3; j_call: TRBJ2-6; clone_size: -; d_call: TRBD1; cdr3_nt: TGTGCCATCAGTCTAGGACAGGGGGTTACCCTTTCTGGGGCCAACGTCCTGACTTTC; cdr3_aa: CAISLGQGVTLSGANVLTF
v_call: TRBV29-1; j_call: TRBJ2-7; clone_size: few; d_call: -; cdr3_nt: TGCAGCGTCCGGGACGGTCCTTACGAGCAGTACTTC; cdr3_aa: CSVRDGPYEQYF
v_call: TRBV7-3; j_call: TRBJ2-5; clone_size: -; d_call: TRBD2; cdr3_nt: TGTGCCAGCAGCTTAGGTCTGGGGACTAGCGGGGGAACGGAGACCCAGTACTTC; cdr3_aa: CASSLGLGTSGGTETQYF
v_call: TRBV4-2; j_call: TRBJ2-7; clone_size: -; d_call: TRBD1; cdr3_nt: TGTGCCAGCAGCCAGCACTCGACAGGGAGCTACGAGCGGTACTTC; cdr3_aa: CASSQHSTGSYERYF
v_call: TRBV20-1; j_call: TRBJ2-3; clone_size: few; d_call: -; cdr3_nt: TGCAGTGCTGCCCGGGGCGATGGCACAGATACGCAGTATTTT; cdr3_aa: CSAARGDGTDTQYF
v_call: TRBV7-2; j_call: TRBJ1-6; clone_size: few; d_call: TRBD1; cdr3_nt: TGTGCCAGCAGCCCCCTTCGGGACAGGGAGAATTCACCCCTCCACTTT; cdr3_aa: CASSPLRDRENSPLHF
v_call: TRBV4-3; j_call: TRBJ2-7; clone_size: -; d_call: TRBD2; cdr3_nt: TGCGCCAGCAGCCAAGATCAGGCGGGGGGAGAATCCTACGAGCAGTACTTC; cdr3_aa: CASSQDQAGGESYEQYF
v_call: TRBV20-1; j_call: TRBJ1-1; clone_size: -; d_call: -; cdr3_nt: TGCAGTGCTAGAGATAGATCTGGGCAGGGGTATACTGAAGCTTTCTTT; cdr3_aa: CSARDRSGQGYTEAFF
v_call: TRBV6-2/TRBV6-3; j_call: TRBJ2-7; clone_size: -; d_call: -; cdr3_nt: TGTGCCAGCAGCTACCAATCCGGGGCAGGATTCTACGAGCAGTACTTC; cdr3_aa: CASSYQSGAGFYEQYF
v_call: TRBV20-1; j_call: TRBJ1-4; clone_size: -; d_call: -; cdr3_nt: TGCAGTGCTAGGCCTGCAGGGTTCGAAGTTGAAAAACTGTTTTTT; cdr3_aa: CSARPAGFEVEKLFF
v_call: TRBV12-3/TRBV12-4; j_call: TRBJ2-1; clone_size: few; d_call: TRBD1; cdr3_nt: TGTGCCAGCGGAGAGGGGGCCGTGATAAATGAGCAGTTCTTC; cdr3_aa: CASGEGAVINEQFF
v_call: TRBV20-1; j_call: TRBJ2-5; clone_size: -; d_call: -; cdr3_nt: TGCAGTGCTAAGGGCCAAGAGACCCAGTACTTC; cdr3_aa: CSAKGQETQYF
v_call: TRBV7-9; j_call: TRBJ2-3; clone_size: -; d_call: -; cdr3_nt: TGTGCCAGCAGTTCATCTAGACAGGCCACAGATACGCAGTATTTT; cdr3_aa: CASSSSRQATDTQYF
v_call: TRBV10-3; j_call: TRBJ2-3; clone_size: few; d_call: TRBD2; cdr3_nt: TGTGCCATCAGCCTAGCGGGGATCACAGATACGCAGTATTTT; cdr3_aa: CAISLAGITDTQYF
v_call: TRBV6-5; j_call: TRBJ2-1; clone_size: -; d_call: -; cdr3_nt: TGTGCCAGCAGTTACTCCCAGGTAACAACCTACAATGAGCAGTTCTTC; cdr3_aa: CASSYSQVTTYNEQFF
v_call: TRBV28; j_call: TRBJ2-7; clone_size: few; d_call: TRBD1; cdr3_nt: TGTGCCACCTGGGACAGAGCGACCTACGAGCAGTACTTC; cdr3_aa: CATWDRATYEQYF
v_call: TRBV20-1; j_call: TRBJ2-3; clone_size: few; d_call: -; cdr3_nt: TGCAGTGCTAGGGGGGGCGAGTCAAAAGATACGCAGTATTTT; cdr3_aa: CSARGGESKDTQYF
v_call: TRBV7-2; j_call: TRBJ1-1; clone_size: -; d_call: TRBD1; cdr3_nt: TGTGCCAGCAGCTTGAGCAGGGGGCGGTACACTGAAGCTTTCTTT; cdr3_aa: CASSLSRGRYTEAFF
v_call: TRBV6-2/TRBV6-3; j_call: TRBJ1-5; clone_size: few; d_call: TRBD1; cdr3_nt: TGTGCCAGCAGTCCCTGGGACAGGGCGAATCAGCCCCAGCATTTT; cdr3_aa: CASSPWDRANQPQHF
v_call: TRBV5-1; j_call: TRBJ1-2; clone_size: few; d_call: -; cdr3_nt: TGCGCCAGCAGTAGGGATTTAGATGGCTACACCTTC; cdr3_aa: CASSRDLDGYTF
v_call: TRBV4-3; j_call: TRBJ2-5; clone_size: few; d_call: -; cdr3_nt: TGCGCCAGCAGCCAAGGCTCCGGGGTTACCCAAGAGACCCAGTACTTC; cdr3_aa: CASSQGSGVTQETQYF
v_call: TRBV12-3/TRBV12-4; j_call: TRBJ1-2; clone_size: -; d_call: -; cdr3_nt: TGTGCCAGCAGTTTGGGGGGGCTAGGGGCTTATGGCTACACCTTC; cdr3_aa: CASSLGGLGAYGYTF
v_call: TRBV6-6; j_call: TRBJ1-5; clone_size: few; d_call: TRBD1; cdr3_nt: TGTGCCAGCAGTTACCTAGACAGGGATCAGCCCCAGCATTTT; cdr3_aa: CASSYLDRDQPQHF
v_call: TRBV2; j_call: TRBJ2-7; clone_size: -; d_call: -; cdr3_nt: TGTGCCAGCAGTGAGGGAGGCCTGAAGCGGAGCTCCTACGAGCAGTACTTC; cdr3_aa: CASSEGGLKRSSYEQYF
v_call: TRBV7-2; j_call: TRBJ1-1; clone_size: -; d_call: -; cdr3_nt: TGTGCCAGCAGCTTTCGGGGGGGGTTCACTGAAGCTTTCTTT; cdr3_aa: CASSFRGGFTEAFF
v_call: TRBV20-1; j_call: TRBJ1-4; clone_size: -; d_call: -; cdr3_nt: TGCAGTGCTAGGGACAGCACAACTAATGAAAAACTGTTTTTT; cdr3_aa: CSARDSTTNEKLFF
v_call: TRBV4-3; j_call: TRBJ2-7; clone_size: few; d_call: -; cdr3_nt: TGCGCCAGCAGCCGGTTGAGGGACACCTACGAGCAGTACTTC; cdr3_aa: CASSRLRDTYEQYF
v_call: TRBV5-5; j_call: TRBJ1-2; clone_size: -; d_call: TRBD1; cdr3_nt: TGTGCCAGCAGCTGGGACAGCTCTAACTATGGCTACACCTTC; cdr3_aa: CASSWDSSNYGYTF
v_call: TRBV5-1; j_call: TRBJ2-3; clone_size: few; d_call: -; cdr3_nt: TGCGCCAGCAGCTTGATGGGGGGCGAGGGAGATACGCAGTATTTT; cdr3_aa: CASSLMGGEGDTQYF
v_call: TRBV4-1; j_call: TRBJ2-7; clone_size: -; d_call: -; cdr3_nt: TGCGCCAGCAGCCAAGATCAAAAGGGACATACTTTCTACGAGCAGTACTTC; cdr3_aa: CASSQDQKGHTFYEQYF
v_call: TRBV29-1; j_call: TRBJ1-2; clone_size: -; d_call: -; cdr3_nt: TGCAGCGTTGACTCGGGGGTCTATGGCTGCACCTTC; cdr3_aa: CSVDSGVYGCTF
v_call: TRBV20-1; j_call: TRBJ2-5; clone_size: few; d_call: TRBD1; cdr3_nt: TGCAGTGCCAACGGGACAGCCCAAGAGACCCAGTACTTC; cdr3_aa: CSANGTAQETQYF
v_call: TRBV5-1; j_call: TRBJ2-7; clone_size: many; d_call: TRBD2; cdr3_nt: TGCGCCAGCTCCCGGTCATTGGGACTAGCGGGCGTCGAGCAGTACTTC; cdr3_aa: CASSRSLGLAGVEQYF
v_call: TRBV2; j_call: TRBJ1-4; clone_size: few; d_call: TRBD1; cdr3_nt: TGTGCCAGCACTAGGACAGGGCGAAGTGAAAAACTGTTTTTT; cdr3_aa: CASTRTGRSEKLFF
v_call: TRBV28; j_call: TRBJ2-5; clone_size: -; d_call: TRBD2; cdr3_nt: TGTGCCAGCAGTTTATTGGCTTTCCGGACTAGTGAGGGGGAGACCCAGTACTTC; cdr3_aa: CASSLLAFRTSEGETQYF
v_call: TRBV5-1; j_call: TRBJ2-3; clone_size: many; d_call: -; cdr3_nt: TGCGCCAGCAGCGAGGACACAGATACGCAGTATTTT; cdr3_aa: CASSEDTDTQYF